These 21 T cell receptor beta chains were sequenced from one sample in a study of blood T cell repertoires in COVID-19. Sequencing used immunoSEQ multiplex PCR; TCRdb keeps in-frame clones, though not all of them. The sample lists 300,000 or so clones, roughly 90% occurring once. Sample: PBMCs or T cells enriched from blood (not recorded which). The source of these receptors is a woman aged 45-65 years who had been exposed to COVID-19.

This chain uses TRBV28 with TRBJ1-5; 9 nucleotides line up with TRBD1. The V gene end was trimmed by 2 bases and the J gene end by 1 base; junction bases not matched to a gene: 6. Germline values: CDR1 MDHEN, CDR2 SYDVKM. CDR3 length: 17 residues. CDR3 DNA: TGTGCCAGCAGTTTAAGGGGCGGGACAGGGAGCAATCAGCCCCAGCATTTT. The encoded protein is CASSLRGGTGSNQPQHF.

This clone was seen only once. The rearrangement uses TRBV7-8 and TRBJ1-1; D remains ambiguous. V was trimmed by 5 bases and J by 1 base, leaving 11 bases between them. This CDR3 has 14 amino acids. CDR1 SGHVS and CDR2 FQNEAQ come from the germline V gene. CDR3 loop: CASSPRGRNTEAFF. CDR3 in DNA: TGTGCCAGCAGCCCAAGAGGCAGGAACACTGAAGCTTTCTTT.

This chain uses TRBV15 with TRBJ2-2; a weak D match, TRBD1 (5 bases). The CDR3 loop spans 16 amino acids. CDR1 is LNHNV, CDR2 YYDKDF, per germline (reference sequence). Deletions cut 1 base from V and 6 bases from J, with 15 bases between. The CDR3 region is CATSRVGTGTPGELFF. Here the CDR3 DNA reads TGTGCCACCAGCAGAGTCGGCACAGGAACTCCCGGGGAGCTGTTTTTT.

This chain connects TRBV9 to TRBJ2-1; 8 bases fit TRBD2. The CDR3 loop spans 15 amino acids. V gave up 3 bases and J gave up 7 bases; unmatched junction bases: 9. Germline values: CDR1 SGDLS, CDR2 YYNGEE. CDR3: CASSATGGPLNEQFF. The CDR3 DNA sequence: TGTGCCAGCAGCGCAACGGGGGGGCCTTTGAATGAGCAGTTCTTC.

The CDR3 is CATSRDGGRSLTNTGELFF. The CDR3 nucleotides read TGTGCCACCAGCAGAGATGGAGGCCGATCCTTAACGAACACCGGGGAGCTGTTTTTT. The chain couples TRBV15 to TRBJ2-2, with D possibly matching TRBD2 (5 bases). The germline gives CDR1 LNHNV, CDR2 YYDKDF (reference sequence). The CDR3 covers 19 residues. V was shortened by 0 bases and J by 0 bases, with 17 bases between the two germline ends.

The chain couples TRBV6-5 to TRBJ1-1; no clear D. Looked up from germline, CDR1 is MNHEY and CDR2 is SVGAGI. V lost 7 bases to trimming and J lost 0 bases, with 12 bases between them. This CDR3 comprises 14 residues. In DNA, the CDR3 is TGTGCCAGCATTACGACAATTATGAACACTGAAGCTTTCTTT. Protein product: CASITTIMNTEAFF.

This clone was detected only once. The genes are TRBV27 and TRBJ1-6; D unresolved. Looked up from germline, CDR1 is MNHEY and CDR2 is SMNVEV (reference sequence). Trimming cost V 7 bases and J 9 bases, with 16 bases left between them. CDR3 size: 14 residues. CDR3 DNA sequence: TGTGCCAGCAAAACCTCCCCCGGCGGTTCACCCCTCCACTTT. Amino acids: CASKTSPGGSPLHF.

This clone was recorded once. CDR3 loop: CASSYSGTGEADTQYF. CDR3 bases: TGTGCCAGCAGTTACTCCGGGACAGGGGAGGCAGATACGCAGTATTTT. The chain joins TRBV6-2 or TRBV6-3 to TRBJ2-3; 10 positions match TRBD1. J lost 4 bases, V lost 0 bases, and 4 bases had no gene match. In germline, CDR1 is MNHEY, CDR2 SVGEGT. This CDR3 comprises 16 residues.

V gene TRBV24-1 combines with J gene TRBJ1-2, with D maybe TRBD1 (5 bases). The CDR3 is 15 amino acids. V gave up 2 bases and J gave up 0 bases, with 9 bases separating them. The V gene's germline CDR1 is KGHDR and CDR2 SFDVKD. CDR3 protein: CATSDSDRANYGYTF. In DNA form, the CDR3 reads TGTGCCACCAGTGATTCCGACAGAGCTAACTATGGCTACACCTTC.

J is TRBJ2-1 and V is TRBV2; TRBD2 aligns across 8 bases. With 6 bases clipped from V and 3 bases from J, the junction kept 4 bases outside the gene matches. The V gene's germline CDR1 is SNHLY and CDR2 FYNNEI. This CDR3 comprises 14 residues. CDR3 DNA sequence: TGTGCCAGCAGGGGACTAGGGGGCTACAATGAGCAGTTCTTC. Amino acids: CASRGLGGYNEQFF. Full variable domain (rest looked up from reference TRBV2 and TRBJ2-1): EPEVTQTPSHQVTQMGQEVILRCVPISNHLYFYWYRQILGQKVEFLVSFYNNEISEKSEIFDDQFSVERPDGSNFTLKIRSTKLEDSAMYFCASRGLGGYNEQFFGPGTRLTVL.

The chain combines TRBV5-1 with TRBJ2-3; weak D call: TRBD2 (6 bases). The germline gives CDR1 SGHRS, CDR2 YFSETQ. Trimming removed 0 bases from V and 2 bases from J, with 10 bases in between. This CDR3 has 15 residues. The CDR3 sequence is CASSLGGTNTDTQYF. The CDR3 region has the DNA TGCGCCAGCAGCTTGGGCGGGACCAACACAGATACGCAGTATTTT.

J is TRBJ2-7 and V is TRBV3-1 (or the pseudogene TRBV3-2); TRBD1 is a possible D gene (5 bases). CDR1 LGHDT and CDR2 YNNKEL come from the germline V gene (reference sequence). This CDR3 region has 14 residues. Trimming removed 4 bases at V and 2 bases at J, with 12 bases between. Here the CDR3 DNA reads TGTGCCAGCAGCCTCCCTGGACAAACCTACGAGCAGTACTTC. Translated: CASSLPGQTYEQYF.

A note on this clone: At one end, the junction sequence differs from germline, possibly due to a read error. V and J are TRBV20-1 and TRBJ2-5; 7 bases are shared with TRBD1. This CDR3 comprises 11 residues. Germline loops: CDR1 DFQATT, CDR2 SNEGSKA (reference sequence). CDR3 bases: TGCAGTGCTCGAGACAGGGTGACCCAGTACTTC. As protein: CSARDRVTQYF.

The J gene is TRBJ2-1, the V gene TRBV9; the D gene is possibly TRBD2 (7 bases). The V gene's germline CDR1 is SGDLS and CDR2 YYNGEE. Trimming removed 0 bases from V and 8 bases from J, with 18 bases in between. The length of the CDR3 is 16 residues. For the CDR3, the DNA is TGTGCCAGCAGCGTAGGGGACTTAGGGGGGGCCCATGAGCAGTTCTTC. Amino acids: CASSVGDLGGAHEQFF.

V and J are TRBV28 and TRBJ1-3; 7 nucleotides match TRBD1. The V gene end was trimmed by 10 bases and the J gene end by 6 bases; junction bases not matched to a gene: 9. The germline CDR1 and CDR2 sequences are MDHEN and SYDVKM. CDR3 length equals 13 residues. CDR3 loop: CATWRQGENTIYF. Written as DNA, the CDR3 is TGTGCCACCTGGAGGCAGGGGGAAAACACCATATATTTT.

The chain joins TRBV5-5 to TRBJ1-3; weak D call: TRBD1 (6 bases). The CDR3 consists of 15 residues. Germline CDR1 is SGHKS and CDR2 is YYEKEE (reference sequence). Trimming pared 3 bases from V and 0 bases from J, leaving 10 bases between. The CDR3 loop is CASSSTGSSGNTIYF. CDR3 nucleotides: TGTGCCAGCAGCTCCACAGGGTCCTCTGGAAACACCATATATTTT.

CDR3 sequence (DNA): TGTGCCTGGAGTGTACTTGGGGGAGGTGGCTACACCTTC. Amino acid sequence: CAWSVLGGGGYTF. The V gene is TRBV30, the J gene TRBJ1-2, with D perhaps matching TRBD1 (5 bases). Between the trimmed V and J ends, which lost 0 bases and 7 bases, there was a span of 12 bases. CDR1 GTSNPN and CDR2 SVGIG come from the germline V gene (reference sequence). This CDR3 is 13 amino acids long.

This clone occurred a few times. The chain links TRBV11-2 to TRBJ1-2; 7 nucleotides match TRBD1. Germline V gene lookup returns CDR1 SGHAT and CDR2 FQNNGV. The J segment lost 4 bases and the V segment lost 6 bases, leaving 11 bases of the junction unmatched. The CDR3 runs to 15 residues. CDR3 nucleotides: TGTGCCAGCAGGCGTCCGGGACAGAATTTCTATGGCTACACCTTC. This sequence encodes CASRRPGQNFYGYTF.

This clone was observed once. The chain combines TRBV5-6 with TRBJ2-2; TRBD2 matches at 15 bases. This CDR3 spans 15 amino acids. Germline CDR1 and CDR2: SGHDT and YYEEEE. The V gene end was trimmed by 3 bases and the J gene end by 12 bases; junction bases not matched to a gene: 6. CDR3 loop: CASSWAGTSGGKLFF. CDR3 bases: TGTGCCAGCAGCTGGGCCGGGACTAGCGGGGGGAAGCTGTTTTTT.

This chain connects TRBV12-3 or TRBV12-4 to TRBJ1-5, with 7 nucleotides matching TRBD1. The CDR3 contains 13 residues. The V gene end was trimmed by 3 bases and the J gene end by 7 bases; junction bases not matched to a gene: 3. The CDR3: CASSLTGRQPQHF. CDR3 coding DNA: TGTGCCAGCAGTTTGACAGGGCGGCAGCCCCAGCATTTT.

The chain couples TRBV6-5 to TRBJ1-4; TRBD1 aligns across 7 bases. This CDR3 region has 15 residues. CDR1 and CDR2 from the germline V gene are MNHEY and SVGAGI. Trimming cost V 6 bases and J 3 bases; bases outside gene matches: 7. The CDR3 loop is CASRAGQASNEKLFF. For the CDR3, the DNA is TGTGCCAGCAGAGCCGGACAGGCCTCTAATGAAAAACTGTTTTTT.